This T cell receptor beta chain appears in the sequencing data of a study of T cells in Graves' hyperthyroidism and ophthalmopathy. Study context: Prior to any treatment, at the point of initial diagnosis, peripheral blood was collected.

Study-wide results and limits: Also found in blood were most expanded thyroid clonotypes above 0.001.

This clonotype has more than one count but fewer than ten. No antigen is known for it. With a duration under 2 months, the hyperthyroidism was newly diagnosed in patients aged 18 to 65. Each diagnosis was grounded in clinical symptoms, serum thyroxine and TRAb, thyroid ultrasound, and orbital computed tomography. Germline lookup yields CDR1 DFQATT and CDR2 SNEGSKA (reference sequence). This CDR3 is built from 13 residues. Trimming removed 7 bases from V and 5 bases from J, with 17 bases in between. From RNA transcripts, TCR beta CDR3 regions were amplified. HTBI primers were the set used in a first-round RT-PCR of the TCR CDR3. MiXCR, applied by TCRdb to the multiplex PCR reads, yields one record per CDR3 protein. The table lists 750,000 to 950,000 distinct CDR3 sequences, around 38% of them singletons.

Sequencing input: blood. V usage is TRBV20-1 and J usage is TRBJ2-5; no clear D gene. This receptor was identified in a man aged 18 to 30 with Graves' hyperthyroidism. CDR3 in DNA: TGCAGTGTCCAGGACCGCTTAGATGAGACCCAGTACTTC. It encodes CSVQDRLDETQYF.